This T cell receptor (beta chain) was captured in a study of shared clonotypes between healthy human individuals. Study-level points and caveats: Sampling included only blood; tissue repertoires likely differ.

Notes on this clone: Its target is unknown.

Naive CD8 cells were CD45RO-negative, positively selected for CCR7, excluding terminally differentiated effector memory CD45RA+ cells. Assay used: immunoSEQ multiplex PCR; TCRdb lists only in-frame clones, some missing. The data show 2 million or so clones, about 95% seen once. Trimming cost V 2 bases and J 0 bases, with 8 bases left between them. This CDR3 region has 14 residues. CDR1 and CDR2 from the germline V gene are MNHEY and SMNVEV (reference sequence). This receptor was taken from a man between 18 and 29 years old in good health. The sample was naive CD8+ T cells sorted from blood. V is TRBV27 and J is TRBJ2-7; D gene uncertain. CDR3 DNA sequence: TGTGCCAGCAGTTTACGCAGTTTCTCCTACGAGCAGTACTTC. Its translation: CASSLRSFSYEQYF.